The entry that follows covers one T cell receptor (beta chain) sequence. The antigen is unknown. The sample originates from a study of graft-versus-host responses after intestinal transplantation. Overall study context: As for transplant type, recipients had multivisceral, liver-intestinal, or isolated intestinal grafts. Recipients uniformly received anti-thymocyte globulin induction, followed by tacrolimus and steroids for approximately 3 years.

Measured with immunoSEQ multiplex PCR; TCRdb has only the in-frame clones, and not every one. The sample contains roughly 77,000 clones, roughly nine tenths of which appear only once. Study conclusions and caveats: Among recipient marrow samples, GvH clones were found; some appeared first in ileum or blood.

CDR1 MDHEN and CDR2 SYDVKM come from the germline V gene. The V and J ends lost 6 bases and 9 bases, in that order; junction bases with no gene match: 16. The CDR3 is 15 residues long. The sequence was obtained from a human donor who received an intestinal transplant. V and J are TRBV28 and TRBJ2-7; 8 bases are shared with TRBD2. The source was unstimulated CD8+ T cells sorted from spleen or lymph node cells, collected before intestinal transplant. CDR3 in DNA: TGTGCCAGCAGCCTGTCCGGCAAGACTAGCGATCCGCAGTACTTC. As protein: CASSLSGKTSDPQYF.